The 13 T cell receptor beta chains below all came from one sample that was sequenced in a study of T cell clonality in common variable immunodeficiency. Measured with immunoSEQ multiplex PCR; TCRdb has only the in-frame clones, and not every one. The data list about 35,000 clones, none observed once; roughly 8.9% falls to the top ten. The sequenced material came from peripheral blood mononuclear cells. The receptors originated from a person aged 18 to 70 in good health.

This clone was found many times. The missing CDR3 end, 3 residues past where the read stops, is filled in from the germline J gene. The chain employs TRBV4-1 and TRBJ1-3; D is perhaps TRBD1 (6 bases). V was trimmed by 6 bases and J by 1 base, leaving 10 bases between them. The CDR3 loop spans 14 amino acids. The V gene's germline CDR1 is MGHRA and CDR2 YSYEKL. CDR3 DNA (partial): TGCGCCAGCAGTCGGACAGATTCTGGAAACACC. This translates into CASSRTDSGNT. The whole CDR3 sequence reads CASSRTDSGNTIYF.

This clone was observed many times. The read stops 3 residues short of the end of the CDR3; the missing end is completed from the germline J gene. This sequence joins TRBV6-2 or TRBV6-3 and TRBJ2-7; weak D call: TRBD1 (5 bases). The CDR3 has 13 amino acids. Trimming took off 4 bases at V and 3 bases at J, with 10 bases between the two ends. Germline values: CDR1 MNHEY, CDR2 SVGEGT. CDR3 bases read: TGTGCCAGCAGTTGGGGCCAAGGCTACGAG. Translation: CASSWGQGYE. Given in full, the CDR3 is CASSWGQGYEQYF.

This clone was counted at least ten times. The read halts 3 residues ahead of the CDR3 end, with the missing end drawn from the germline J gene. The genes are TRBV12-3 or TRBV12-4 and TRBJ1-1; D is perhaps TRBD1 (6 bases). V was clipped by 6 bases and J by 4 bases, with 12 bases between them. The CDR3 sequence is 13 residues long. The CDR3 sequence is CASRVQGSTEAFF. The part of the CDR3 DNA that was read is TGTGCCAGCAGGGTACAGGGATCCACTGAA.

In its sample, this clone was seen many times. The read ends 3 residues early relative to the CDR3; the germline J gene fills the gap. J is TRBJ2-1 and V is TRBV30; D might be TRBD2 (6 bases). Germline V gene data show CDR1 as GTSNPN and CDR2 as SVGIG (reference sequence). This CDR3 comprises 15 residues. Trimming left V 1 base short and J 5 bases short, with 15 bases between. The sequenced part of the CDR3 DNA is TGTGCCTGGAGTGGGGGACTGGGCCCCAACAATGAG. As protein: CAWSGGLGPNNE. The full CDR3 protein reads CAWSGGLGPNNEQFF.

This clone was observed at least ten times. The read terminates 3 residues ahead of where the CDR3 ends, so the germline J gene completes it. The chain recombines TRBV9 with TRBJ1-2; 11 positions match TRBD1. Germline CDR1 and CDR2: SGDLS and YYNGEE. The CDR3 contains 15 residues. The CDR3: CARGGQGELGFRYTF. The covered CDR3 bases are TGTGCCAGAGGGGGACAGGGGGAACTAGGGTTTCGC.

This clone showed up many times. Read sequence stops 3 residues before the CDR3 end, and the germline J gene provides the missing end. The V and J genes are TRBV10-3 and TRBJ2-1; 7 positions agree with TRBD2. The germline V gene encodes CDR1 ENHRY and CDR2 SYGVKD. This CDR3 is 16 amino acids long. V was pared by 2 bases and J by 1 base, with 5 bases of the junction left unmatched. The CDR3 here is CAISELGSGSYNEQFF. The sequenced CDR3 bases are TGTGCCATCAGTGAGCTGGGTAGCGGGTCCTACAATGAG.

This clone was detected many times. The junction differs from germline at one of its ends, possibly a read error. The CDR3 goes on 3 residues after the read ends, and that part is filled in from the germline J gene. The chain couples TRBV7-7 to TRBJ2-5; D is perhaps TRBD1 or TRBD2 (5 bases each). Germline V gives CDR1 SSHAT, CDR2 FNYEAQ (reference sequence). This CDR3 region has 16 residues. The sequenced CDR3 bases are TGTGCTAGCAGCCCCATAGCAGAGGGGCCGGTAGAGACC. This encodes CASSPIAEGPVET. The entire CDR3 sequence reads CASSPIAEGPVETQYF.

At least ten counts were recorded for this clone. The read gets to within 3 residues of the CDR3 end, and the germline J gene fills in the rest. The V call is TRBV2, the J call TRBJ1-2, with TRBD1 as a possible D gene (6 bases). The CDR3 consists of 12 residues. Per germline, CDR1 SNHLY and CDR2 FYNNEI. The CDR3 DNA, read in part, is TGTGCCAGCAGAATCACAGGGTACGGC. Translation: CASRITGYG. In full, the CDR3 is CASRITGYGYTF.

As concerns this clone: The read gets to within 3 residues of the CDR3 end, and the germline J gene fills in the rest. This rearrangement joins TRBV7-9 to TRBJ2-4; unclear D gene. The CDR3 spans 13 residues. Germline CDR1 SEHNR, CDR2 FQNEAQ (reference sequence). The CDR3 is CASSPGSLRGQYF. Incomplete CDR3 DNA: TGTGCCAGCAGCCCCGGGTCCCTCCGTGGT.

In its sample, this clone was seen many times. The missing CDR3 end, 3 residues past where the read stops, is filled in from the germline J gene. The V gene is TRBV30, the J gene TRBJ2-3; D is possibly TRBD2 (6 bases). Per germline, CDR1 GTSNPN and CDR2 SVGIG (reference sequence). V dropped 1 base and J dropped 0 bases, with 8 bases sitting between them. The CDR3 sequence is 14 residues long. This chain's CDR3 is CAWSGLASTDTQYF. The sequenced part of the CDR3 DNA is TGTGCCTGGAGTGGCCTAGCGAGCACAGATACG.

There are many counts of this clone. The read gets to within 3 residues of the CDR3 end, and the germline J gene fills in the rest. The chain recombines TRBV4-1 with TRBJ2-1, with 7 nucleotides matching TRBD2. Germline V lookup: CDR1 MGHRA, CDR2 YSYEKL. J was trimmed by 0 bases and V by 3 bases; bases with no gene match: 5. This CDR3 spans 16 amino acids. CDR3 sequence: CASSQAVAGSYNEQFF. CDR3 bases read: TGCGCCAGCAGCCAGGCTGTAGCGGGCTCCTACAATGAG.

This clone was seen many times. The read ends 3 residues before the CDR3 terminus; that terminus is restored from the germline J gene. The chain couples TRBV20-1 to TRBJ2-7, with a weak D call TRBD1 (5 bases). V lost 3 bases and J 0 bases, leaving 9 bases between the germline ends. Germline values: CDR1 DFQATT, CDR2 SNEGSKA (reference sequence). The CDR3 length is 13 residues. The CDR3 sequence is CSASQGPSYEQYF. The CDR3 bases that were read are TGCAGTGCTAGCCAGGGCCCCTCCTACGAG.

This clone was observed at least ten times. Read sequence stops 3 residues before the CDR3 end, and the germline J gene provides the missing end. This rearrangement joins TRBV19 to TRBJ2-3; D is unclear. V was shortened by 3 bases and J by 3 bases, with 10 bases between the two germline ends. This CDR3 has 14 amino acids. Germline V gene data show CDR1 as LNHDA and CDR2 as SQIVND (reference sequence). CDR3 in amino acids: CASSIVGSTDTQYF. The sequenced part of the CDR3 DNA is TGTGCCAGTAGTATCGTGGGCTCTACAGATACG.